These 9 T cell receptor beta chains originate from one sample sequenced in a study of OX40 agonist ivuxolimab in advanced cancers. This table comes from immunoSEQ multiplex PCR, and its TCRdb copy is limited to in-frame clones, with some not included. The top ten hold approximately 0.61% of the sample, which has fewer than 70,000 clones, around 90% seen once. The sample was CD4+ or CD8+ T cells sorted from blood, taken in a trial of the OX40 agonist ivuxolimab. These receptors all stem from an adult with an advanced solid tumor such as melanoma, head and neck, liver or kidney cancer.

V and J are TRBV7-2 and TRBJ1-2, with 7 bases fitting TRBD1. J gave up 8 bases and V 5 bases, and 11 bases lay outside the gene matches. Germline V gene lookup returns CDR1 SGHTA and CDR2 FQGNSA. The CDR3 is 14 residues long. This CDR3 is CASSPGTENYGYTF. CDR3 nucleotides: TGTGCCAGCAGCCCCGGGACAGAGAATTACGGCTACACCTTC.

This chain joins TRBV6-1 and TRBJ1-2; no clear D. V was clipped by 0 bases and J by 4 bases, with 6 bases between them. The CDR3 is 13 residues long. Germline lookup yields CDR1 MNHNS and CDR2 SASEGT. The chain's CDR3 is CASSEAGIYGYTF. CDR3 bases: TGTGCCAGCAGTGAAGCGGGCATCTATGGCTACACCTTC.

The rearrangement links TRBV11-3 to TRBJ2-7; TRBD1 matches 7 bases. Unmatched junction bases numbered 5, after V lost 0 bases and J lost 3 bases. The CDR3 consists of 15 residues. Germline CDR1 and CDR2: SGHNT and YENEEA. The CDR3 region is CASSLDKRQGYEQYF. In DNA, the CDR3 is TGTGCCAGCAGCTTAGATAAGCGACAGGGCTACGAGCAGTACTTC.

The chain employs TRBV14 and TRBJ1-2; unclear D gene. This CDR3 region has 14 residues. V shed 0 bases and J shed 7 bases, with 12 bases lying between them. Looked up from germline, CDR1 is SGHDN and CDR2 is FVKESK. CDR3 nucleotide sequence: TGTGCCAGCAGCCAAGACAGGCGCCCCTCTGGCTACACCTTC. This sequence encodes CASSQDRRPSGYTF. The whole variable domain, remainder taken from reference TRBV14 and TRBJ1-2, is EAGVTQFPSHSVIEKGQTVTLRCDPISGHDNLYWYRRVMGKEIKFLLHFVKESKQDESGMPNNRFLAERTGGTYSTLKVQPAELEDSGVYFCASSQDRRPSGYTFGSGTRLTVV.

V usage is TRBV5-1 and J usage is TRBJ2-7; perhaps TRBD1 as D (6 bases). Trimming removed 5 bases at V and 0 bases at J, with 9 bases between. Germline V gene lookup returns CDR1 SGHRS and CDR2 YFSETQ. The CDR3 extends over 13 amino acids. The CDR3 region has the DNA TGCGCCAGCAGTTCGGACAGCTCCTACGAGCAGTACTTC. The encoded protein is CASSSDSSYEQYF.

V usage is TRBV6-5 and J usage is TRBJ2-6, with D uncertain. The V and J ends lost 0 bases and 2 bases respectively, with 8 bases between them. The CDR3 is made up of 16 amino acids. The germline CDR1 and CDR2 sequences are MNHEY and SVGAGI. The CDR3 here is CASSYSITTGANVLTF. The CDR3 nucleotides are TGTGCCAGCAGTTACTCGATAACAACTGGGGCCAACGTCCTGACTTTC.

The table lists this clone with a count of one. This sequence joins TRBV10-3 and TRBJ2-7; D possibly corresponds to TRBD1 (6 bases). V was shortened by 6 bases and J by 3 bases, with 24 bases between the two germline ends. Germline loops: CDR1 ENHRY, CDR2 SYGVKD. This CDR3 is 17 amino acids long. Here the CDR3 DNA reads TGTGCCATCAGAGGGGGTCAGGGTCTTAGCAGGAACTACGAGCAGTACTTC. Translating gives CAIRGGQGLSRNYEQYF.

The genes are TRBV27 and TRBJ1-1; TRBD1 matches 7 bases. V was clipped by 7 bases and J by 1 base; unmatched bases: 9. CDR1 and CDR2 (germline): MNHEY, SMNVEV (reference sequence). The CDR3 sequence is 15 residues long. The CDR3 is CASTLSRDRNTEAFF. Here the CDR3 DNA reads TGTGCCAGCACCCTTAGTCGGGACAGGAACACTGAAGCTTTCTTT.

The chain carries TRBV5-1 and TRBJ2-5; D is undetermined. The V end lost 0 bases, the J end lost 0 bases, and 9 bases lay between the germline ends. The germline V gene has CDR1 SGHRS and CDR2 YFSETQ. The CDR3 covers 15 residues. The CDR3 DNA reads TGCGCCAGCAGCTTGGTTGTGGGGAACCAAGAGACCCAGTACTTC. Its protein is CASSLVVGNQETQYF. The full variable domain, with the rest looked up from reference TRBV5-1 and TRBJ2-5, is KAGVTQTPRYLIKTRGQQVTLSCSPISGHRSVSWYQQTPGQGLQFLFEYFSETQRNKGNFPGRFSGRQFSNSRSEMNVSTLELGDSALYLCASSLVVGNQETQYFGPGTRLLVL.